The following is a T cell receptor (beta chain) sequence with its context. Its target is unknown. Assay: immunoSEQ multiplex PCR; the TCRdb copy retains only in-frame clones and omits some. This sample carries roughly 14,000 clones, approximately 86% of them seen once, and the ten largest clones take approximately 4.3%. The data are from a study of PD-1 blockade in classical Hodgkin lymphoma. Study outcomes and limitations: CD4+ TCR diversity, unlike CD8+, climbed significantly by C4D1. At baseline, newly diagnosed patients reportedly showed less TCR diversity than healthy donors. Among the patients, those starting nivolumab under 1 year after ASCT were excluded.

The CDR3 runs 16 residues. CDR1 is SGHRS, CDR2 YFSETQ, per germline. V gave up 2 bases and J gave up 3 bases, with 15 bases separating them. Autologous stem cell transplantation was followed by relapse in every patient, and brentuximab vedotin exposure varied. The chain is built from TRBV5-1 and TRBJ2-1, with D perhaps matching TRBD1 (6 bases). The sequencing used peripheral blood mononuclear cells (PBMCs), collected at baseline. The clonotype originates from a human donor with classical Hodgkin lymphoma. The CDR3 here is CASSFSQGIYYNEQFF. The CDR3 DNA reads as TGCGCCAGCAGCTTTAGTCAGGGGATCTACTACAATGAGCAGTTCTTC.